This T cell receptor beta chain came from a study of spatial heterogeneity in lung cancer. Regarding the study as a whole: Ubiquitous expanded tumor TCRs showed up in blood more at resection than follow-up.

TCRdb analysed the 5' RACE reads with MiXCR anew, one entry per CDR3 protein. The table includes tens of thousands of distinct CDR3 sequences, about an eighth detected once. The time point denotes: sample taken at primary tumor resection. This clonotype was seen repeatedly, ten times or more. As yet, its antigen is unknown. This CDR3 region has 14 residues. J was trimmed by 5 bases and V by 4 bases; bases with no gene match: 7. In germline, CDR1 is SGDLS, CDR2 YYNGEE. The TCR was taken from a male donor with early-stage non-small cell lung cancer. The material was PBMCs, obtained at surgery. The chain joins TRBV9 to TRBJ2-3; 7 nucleotides agree with TRBD2. CDR3 amino acids: CASSPRLAGDTQYF. The CDR3 DNA follows: TGTGCCAGCAGCCCCAGACTAGCCGGAGATACGCAGTATTTT.